This T cell receptor beta chain was observed in a study of cytomegalovirus exposure and HLA in healthy donors. Broader study findings: Rarity held for most TCR sequences, but there were some public TCRs that occurred in many donors. It was reported that the classifier diagnosed cytomegalovirus status with high specificity and sensitivity in both the original and validation cohorts.

Deletions cut 3 bases from V and 2 bases from J, with 12 bases between. The length of the CDR3 is 15 residues. CDR1 and CDR2 (germline): SGHNT, YENEEA. Profiling relied on immunoSEQ multiplex PCR, and the TCRdb table lists in-frame clones only, not all of them. This table has 65,000 or so clones, 92% appearing once. The donors were part of the roughly 120-subject validation cohort, which stood apart from the approximately 700-subject first cohort. With respect to this clone: Antigen specificity is unknown.

Sequenced input: PBMCs. The J gene is TRBJ2-3, the V gene TRBV11-3; possible D gene TRBD2, 6 bases. The source of this sequence is a woman aged 18-35 years in good health and CMV-seronegative. The CDR3 DNA reads TGTGCCAGCAGCTTCGGGGAGGAGGCCACAGATACGCAGTATTTT. Translating it yields CASSFGEEATDTQYF.